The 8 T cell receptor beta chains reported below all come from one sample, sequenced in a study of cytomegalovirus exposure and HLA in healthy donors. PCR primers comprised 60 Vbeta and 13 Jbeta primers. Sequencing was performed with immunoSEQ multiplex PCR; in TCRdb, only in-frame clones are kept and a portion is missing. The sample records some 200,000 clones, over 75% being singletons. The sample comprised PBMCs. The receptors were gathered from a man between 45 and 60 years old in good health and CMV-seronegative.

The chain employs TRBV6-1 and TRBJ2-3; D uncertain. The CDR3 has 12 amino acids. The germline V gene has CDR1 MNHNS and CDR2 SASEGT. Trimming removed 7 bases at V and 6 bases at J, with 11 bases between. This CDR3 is CASTLYLDTQYF. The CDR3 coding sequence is TGTGCCAGCACCCTGTATTTGGATACGCAGTATTTT.

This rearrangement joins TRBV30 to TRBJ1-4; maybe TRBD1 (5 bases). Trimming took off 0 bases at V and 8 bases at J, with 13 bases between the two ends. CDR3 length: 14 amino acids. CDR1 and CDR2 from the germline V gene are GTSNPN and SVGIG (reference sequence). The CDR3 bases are TGTGCCTGGAGTGTTGGGGCAGGAGGGGAAAAACTGTTTTTT. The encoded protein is CAWSVGAGGEKLFF. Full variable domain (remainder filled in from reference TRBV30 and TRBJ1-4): SQTIHQWPATLVQPVGSPLSLECTVEGTSNPNLYWYRQAAGRGLQLLFYSVGIGQISSEVPQNLSASRPQDRQFILSSKKLLLSDSGFYLCAWSVGAGGEKLFFGSGTQLSVL.

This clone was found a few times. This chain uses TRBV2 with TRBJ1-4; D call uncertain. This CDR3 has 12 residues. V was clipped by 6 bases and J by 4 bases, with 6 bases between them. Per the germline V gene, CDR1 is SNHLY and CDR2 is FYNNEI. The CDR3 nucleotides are TGTGCCAGCAGGCGTCTTAATGAAAAACTGTTTTTT. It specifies CASRRLNEKLFF.

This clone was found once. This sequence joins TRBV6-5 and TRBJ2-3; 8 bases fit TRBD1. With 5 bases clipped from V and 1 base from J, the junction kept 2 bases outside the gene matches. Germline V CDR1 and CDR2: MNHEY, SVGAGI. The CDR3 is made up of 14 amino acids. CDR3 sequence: CASSPTGGTDTQYF. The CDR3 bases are TGTGCCAGCAGTCCGACAGGGGGCACAGATACGCAGTATTTT.

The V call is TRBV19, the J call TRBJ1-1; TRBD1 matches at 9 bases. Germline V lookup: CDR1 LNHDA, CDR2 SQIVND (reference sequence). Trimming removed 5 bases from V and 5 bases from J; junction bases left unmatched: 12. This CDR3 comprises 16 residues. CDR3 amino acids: CASSFTGTGRGTEAFF. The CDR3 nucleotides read TGTGCCAGTAGTTTCACCGGGACAGGGCGGGGGACTGAAGCTTTCTTT.

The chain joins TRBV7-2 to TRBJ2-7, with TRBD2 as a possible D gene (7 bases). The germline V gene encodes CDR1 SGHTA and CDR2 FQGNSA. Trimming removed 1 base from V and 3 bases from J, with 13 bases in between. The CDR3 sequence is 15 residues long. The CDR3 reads CASSLGGGNLYEQYF. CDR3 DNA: TGTGCCAGCAGCTTAGGCGGGGGCAACCTCTACGAGCAGTACTTC.

The chain's CDR3 is CTSILLRGASGNTIYF. DNA of the CDR3: TGCACCAGCATCCTTCTCCGGGGGGCCTCTGGAAACACCATATATTTT. The chain employs TRBV1 and TRBJ1-3. TRBV1 is assigned pseudogene status. This CDR3 has 16 residues.

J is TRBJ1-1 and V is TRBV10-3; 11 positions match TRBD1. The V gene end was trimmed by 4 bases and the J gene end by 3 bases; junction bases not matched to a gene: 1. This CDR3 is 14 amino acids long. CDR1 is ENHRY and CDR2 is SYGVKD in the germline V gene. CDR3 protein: CAISAGQGDTEAFF. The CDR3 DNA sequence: TGTGCCATCAGTGCGGGACAGGGGGACACTGAAGCTTTCTTT.